These 12 T cell receptor beta chains share one sample of origin, sequenced in a study of shared clonotypes between healthy human individuals. Method: immunoSEQ multiplex PCR; TCRdb's copy keeps in-frame clones and lacks some. The data show roughly 500,000 clones, more than 65% seen once. The sample taken for sequencing was PBMCs. The receptor source for this set is a woman between 40 and 55 years old in good health. Some clones in this sample may be carry-over from other donors' samples.

The chain employs TRBV5-6 and TRBJ2-6, with D unclear. The CDR3 runs 14 residues. Germline V gene data show CDR1 as SGHDT and CDR2 as YYEEEE. V was shortened by 5 bases and J by 0 bases, with 6 bases between the two germline ends. In DNA, the CDR3 is TGTGCCAGCAGGCTGTTCTCTGGGGCCAACGTCCTGACTTTC. Its protein product is CASRLFSGANVLTF. Full variable domain (missing parts from reference TRBV5-6 and TRBJ2-6): DAGVTQSPTHLIKTRGQQVTLRCSPKSGHDTVSWYQQALGQGPQFIFQYYEEEERQRGNFPDRFSGHQFPNYSSELNVNALLLGDSALYLCASRLFSGANVLTFGAGSRLTVL.

This clone was seen only once. The V call is TRBV7-2, the J call TRBJ2-7, with D tentatively TRBD1 (6 bases). The CDR3 spans 14 residues. The germline V gene encodes CDR1 SGHTA and CDR2 FQGNSA. Between the trimmed V and J ends, which lost 5 bases and 1 base, there was a span of 12 bases. The CDR3 loop is CASSPGQRSYEQYF. The CDR3 DNA sequence: TGTGCCAGCAGCCCAGGACAGAGATCCTACGAGCAGTACTTC.

A note on this clone: A much more abundant neighbour one base away suggests this may be a read error. The chain recombines TRBV5-4 with TRBJ1-1; TRBD1 is a possible D gene (5 bases). This CDR3 region has 13 residues. The V gene lost 4 bases and the J gene lost 0 bases, with 7 bases spanning the gap. Germline values: CDR1 SGHNT, CDR2 YYREEE (reference sequence). The CDR3, as DNA: TGTGCCAGCAGCCAAGGGGTGAACACTGAAGCTTTCTTT. Its protein is CASSQGVNTEAFF.

V is TRBV2 and J is TRBJ1-2; D not resolved. This CDR3 contains 12 residues. Germline values: CDR1 SNHLY, CDR2 FYNNEI. Trimming stripped 9 bases from V and 0 bases from J, with 8 bases between. CDR3 protein: CASYEANYGYTF. CDR3 DNA sequence: TGTGCCAGTTACGAAGCTAACTATGGCTACACCTTC.

In the case of this clone: A far larger clone differs by one base, so this is likely a read error. Other DNA sequences in the sample encode the same CDR3. This chain joins TRBV6-1 and TRBJ1-2; D gene ambiguous. CDR3 length: 12 residues. Germline loops: CDR1 MNHNS, CDR2 SASEGT. Trimming removed 3 bases from V and 3 bases from J, with 5 bases in between. CDR3 amino acids: CASSEGDYGYTF. The CDR3 region has the DNA TGTGCCAGCAGTGAGGGTGACTATGGCTACACCTTC.

Comment on this clone: Different DNA sequences within this sample yield the same CDR3. The chain links TRBV2 to TRBJ1-5, with 10 positions matching TRBD1. CDR1 and CDR2 (germline): SNHLY, FYNNEI. This CDR3 spans 13 amino acids. The trim removed 8 bases at V and 6 bases at J, leaving 4 bases unmatched. CDR3 sequence: CASSWDRGQPQHF. In DNA, the CDR3 is TGTGCCAGCTCTTGGGACAGGGGTCAGCCCCAGCATTTT. Looking up the rest from reference TRBV2 and TRBJ1-5 gives the full variable domain: EPEVTQTPSHQVTQMGQEVILRCVPISNHLYFYWYRQILGQKVEFLVSFYNNEISEKSEIFDDQFSVERPDGSNFTLKIRSTKLEDSAMYFCASSWDRGQPQHFGDGTRLSIL.

The V gene is TRBV2, the J gene TRBJ2-6; 12 bases line up with TRBD1. V lost 7 bases and J lost 3; bases outside the gene matches: 7. This CDR3 region has 17 residues. CDR1 is SNHLY and CDR2 is FYNNEI in the germline V gene. The CDR3 DNA follows: TGTGCCAGCAAGCCGGGACAGGGGGCAAGTGGGGCCAACGTCCTGACTTTC. Translation: CASKPGQGASGANVLTF. Full variable domain (outside the CDR3, taken from reference TRBV2 and TRBJ2-6): EPEVTQTPSHQVTQMGQEVILRCVPISNHLYFYWYRQILGQKVEFLVSFYNNEISEKSEIFDDQFSVERPDGSNFTLKIRSTKLEDSAMYFCASKPGQGASGANVLTFGAGSRLTVL.

The chain has TRBV15 and TRBJ2-7; D is unclear. The V gene lost 0 bases and the J gene lost 2 bases, with 11 bases spanning the gap. Germline CDR1 LNHNV, CDR2 YYDKDF (reference sequence). The CDR3 consists of 15 residues. CDR3 protein: CATSRDVGPAYEQYF. CDR3 bases: TGTGCCACCAGCAGAGATGTCGGACCAGCCTACGAGCAGTACTTC.

The rearrangement uses TRBV5-4 and TRBJ2-5; 15 nucleotides align to TRBD2. J gave up 4 bases and V 3 bases, and 7 bases lay outside the gene matches. The CDR3 length is 17 residues. Germline lookup yields CDR1 SGHNT and CDR2 YYREEE (reference sequence). The CDR3 DNA is TGTGCCAGCAGCTCACCTTCGGGACTAGCGGGAGGAGAGACCCAGTACTTC. As protein: CASSSPSGLAGGETQYF. Full variable domain (outside the CDR3, taken from reference TRBV5-4 and TRBJ2-5): ETGVTQSPTHLIKTRGQQVTLRCSSQSGHNTVSWYQQALGQGPQFIFQYYREEENGRGNFPPRFSGLQFPNYSSELNVNALELDDSALYLCASSSPSGLAGGETQYFGPGTRLLVL.

The chain recombines TRBV4-2 with TRBJ2-2, with 10 bases fitting TRBD2. CDR3 size: 17 residues. The germline V gene encodes CDR1 LGHNA and CDR2 YNFKEQ. V was clipped by 3 bases and J by 0 bases; unmatched bases: 4. The chain's CDR3 is CASSHDTSGANTGELFF. The CDR3 DNA reads as TGTGCCAGCAGCCACGACACTAGCGGGGCGAACACCGGGGAGCTGTTTTTT.

The rearrangement links TRBV7-8 to TRBJ1-5; D is ambiguous. This CDR3 has 18 amino acids. Per the germline V gene, CDR1 is SGHVS and CDR2 is FQNEAQ. The V end lost 5 bases, the J end lost 0 bases, and 20 bases lay between the germline ends. CDR3 DNA: TGTGCCAGCAGCCTCCCCCCGGCAGCGACTTATAGCAATCAGCCCCAGCATTTT. Residues: CASSLPPAATYSNQPQHF.

This chain connects TRBV19 to TRBJ2-6; D gene unclear. Germline values: CDR1 LNHDA, CDR2 SQIVND (reference sequence). This CDR3 has 13 amino acids. V shed 5 bases and J shed 0 bases, with 2 bases lying between them. CDR3 amino acids: CASSFSGANVLTF. As DNA, the CDR3 is TGTGCCAGTAGTTTCTCTGGGGCCAACGTCCTGACTTTC.